This T cell receptor beta chain was captured in a study of T-cell memory formation after mild COVID-19 (dated by TCRdb to about 2021). In terms of the full investigation: TCR sequence clusters from the two donors were largely donor specific. In a couple of donors, T-cell clones that expanded and contracted after mild COVID-19 were followed by sequencing TCRalpha and TCRbeta repertoires longitudinally. Two young, previously healthy adult volunteers, one female and one male, were included in the cohort. General study outcomes and caveats: Contracting CD4+ clones turned up mainly in the CM and EM memory subsets, whereas EMRA was where CD8+ clones were enriched. SARS-CoV-2 specificity was not confirmed for the second-wave clones peaking on day 37. Clones contracting from day 15 to 85 had balanced CD4/CD8 phenotypes, while a second wave expanding from day 15 to 37 was biased towards CD4+. Some responding clones were detected in pre-infection memory, which suggested that pre-existing cross-reactive memory T cells had joined the SARS-CoV-2 response. The study covered only a couple of mild cases, and larger cohorts including severe cases with pre-infection samples were considered necessary.

This clonotype appeared a few times. The target of this receptor is not known. No much larger clone exists at a distance of one base, and base qualities are not known. Ficoll-Paque density gradient centrifugation was the method used to isolate PBMCs. The sequencer listed for this sample is Illumina NovaSeq 6000. Using 5'RACE with constant-segment primers, TCRalpha and TCRbeta cDNA libraries were constructed, with sample barcodes and unique molecular identifiers added in the process. RNA was extracted from every sample with Trizol reagent. The libraries were amplified in two PCR steps, and the second step added a second sample barcode and Illumina TruSeq adapters. Libraries were sequenced on an Illumina NovaSeq with 2 x 150 bp paired-end reads. In the source study's methods: The reads were demultiplexed and collapsed into UMI-guided consensus sequences using migec v1.2.7. Using mixcr v2.1.11, UMI consensuses were aligned to TRA and TRB V and J templates and then assembled into clonotypes. A clonotype was counted as expanded or contracted only if both edgeR and NoisET called the change significant, with noise models trained on biological replicates. For edgeR calls, a false discovery rate-adjusted p below 0.01 and a log2 fold-change threshold of 1 were applied. As an exploratory analysis of dynamics, max-normalized trajectories of the 1000 most abundant clonotypes were examined with PCA combined with hierarchical clustering. Separately sequenced CD4+ and CD8+ repertoires were used to assign a CD4 or CD8 phenotype to each responding clone. The raw public reads went through TCRdb reprocessing: fastp at Q25, MiXCR clone calling, in-frame beta chains kept. Every CDR3 protein is listed once, alongside the most common genes and DNA of its rows. TCRdb's processing, not the authors', yielded these V and J calls. This sample gives 380,000 or so distinct CDR3 sequences in total; approximately 14% of them show up just once. Around 21% of the sample comes from the top ten.

V is reduced by 3 bases and J by 0 bases, leaving a spacing of 15 bases between them. Taken from the germline V gene (reference sequence), the CDR1 and CDR2 loops are LNHDA and SQIVND. The CDR3, cysteine through phenylalanine, is 17 amino acids long. Only the CDR3 region is kept as DNA, spanning 51 bases read in frame from base 1. The clonotype originates from a man aged 18 to 30 who had mild COVID-19 (a few samples of this study predate the infection). The sample titles of this study are shuffled in the database, so cell type and time point are left out; the donor was told from shared clones. Sequenced sample: PBMCs or a T cell subset sorted from them (not recorded which). This receptor chain uses TRBV19 and TRBJ1-3, with TRBD1 as a weak D call on 5 bases. At the DNA level, the sequence is TGTGCCAGTAGTATCGGACGGGGACTAAGCTCTGGAAACACCATATATTTT. Its translation is CASSIGRGLSSGNTIYF. With all but the CDR3 taken from the reference TRBV19 and TRBJ1-3 genes, the full variable domain is: DGGITQSPKYLFRKEGQNVTLSCEQNLNHDAMYWYRQDPGQGLRLIYYSQIVNDFQKGDIAEGYSVSREKKESFPLTVTSAQKNPTAFYLCASSIGRGLSSGNTIYFGEGSWLTVV.